These 17 T cell receptor beta chains came from one sample sequenced in a study of blood T cell repertoires in COVID-19. Libraries were prepared by immunoSEQ multiplex PCR; TCRdb keeps only in-frame clonotypes and omits some of them. This table holds nearly 250,000 clones, 75% to 90% found once. Sequenced sample: PBMCs or T cells enriched from blood (not recorded which). The source is a man in his fifties who had been exposed to COVID-19.

The chain has TRBV28 and TRBJ2-7; weak D call: TRBD2 (5 bases). The germline CDR1 and CDR2 sequences are MDHEN and SYDVKM. CDR3 length: 14 residues. V was pared by 7 bases and J by 6 bases, with 19 bases between. The CDR3 coding sequence is TGTGCCAGCACTTCGGGTGTCGGGAATACCGAGCAGTACGTC. As protein: CASTSGVGNTEQYV.

The chain uses TRBV28 and TRBJ1-2, with TRBD1 matching over 7 bases. The CDR3 sequence is 15 residues long. Looked up from germline, CDR1 is MDHEN and CDR2 is SYDVKM. V dropped 6 bases and J dropped 5; count of bases not matched to a gene: 12. Written as DNA, the CDR3 is TGTGCCAGCAGCTCCTTACAGGGGCTTGGTTATGGCTACACCTTC. Amino acid sequence: CASSSLQGLGYGYTF.

The chain employs TRBV5-1 and TRBJ1-1, with 8 nucleotides matching TRBD1. Germline values: CDR1 SGHRS, CDR2 YFSETQ. The CDR3 is made up of 14 amino acids. With 4 bases clipped from V and 3 bases from J, the junction kept 5 bases outside the gene matches. The CDR3 protein is CASSLKQGDTEAFF. CDR3 in DNA: TGCGCCAGCAGCCTCAAACAGGGGGACACTGAAGCTTTCTTT.

The chain joins TRBV27 to TRBJ1-2, with unresolved D. V lost 4 bases and J lost 2, with 11 bases in between. Germline CDR1 MNHEY, CDR2 SMNVEV (reference sequence). This CDR3 region has 14 residues. The CDR3 loop reads CASSSYHSNYGYTF. For the CDR3, the DNA is TGTGCCAGCAGTTCATATCACTCGAACTATGGCTACACCTTC.

The V call is TRBV28, the J call TRBJ1-2, with a possible D match to TRBD1 (6 bases). V gave up 2 bases and J gave up 0 bases, with 10 bases separating them. Germline-derived CDR1 and CDR2 are MDHEN and SYDVKM. The CDR3 sequence is 15 residues long. The CDR3 region has the DNA TGTGCCAGCAGTTTAGGGGGCAACACTAACTATGGCTACACCTTC. Its protein product is CASSLGGNTNYGYTF.

The rearrangement joins TRBV5-1 to TRBJ2-1, with 16 bases matching TRBD2. CDR1 and CDR2 from the germline V gene are SGHRS and YFSETQ. Trimming removed 0 bases from V and 7 bases from J; junction bases left unmatched: 7. The CDR3 runs 18 residues. CDR3 amino acids: CASSLAAGLAGGRNEQFF. In DNA form, the CDR3 reads TGCGCCAGCAGCTTGGCCGCGGGACTAGCGGGGGGGCGTAATGAGCAGTTCTTC. Complete variable domain (other parts from reference TRBV5-1 and TRBJ2-1): KAGVTQTPRYLIKTRGQQVTLSCSPISGHRSVSWYQQTPGQGLQFLFEYFSETQRNKGNFPGRFSGRQFSNSRSEMNVSTLELGDSALYLCASSLAAGLAGGRNEQFFGPGTRLTVL.

This chain uses TRBV7-9 with TRBJ1-2; D gene ambiguous. The CDR3 loop spans 12 amino acids. Germline V gives CDR1 SEHNR, CDR2 FQNEAQ (reference sequence). V was cut by 5 bases and J by 7 bases, with 11 bases left in between. The CDR3 nucleotides are TGTGCCAGCAGCCTTCCGACACTTGGCTACACCTTC. Translating gives CASSLPTLGYTF.

CDR3 sequence: CASSRQSLNTEAFF. DNA for the CDR3: TGTGCCAGCAGCCGACAGTCTTTGAACACTGAAGCTTTCTTT. This rearrangement joins TRBV6-5 to TRBJ1-1; possibly TRBD1 for D (5 bases). The CDR3 extends over 14 amino acids. Germline loops: CDR1 MNHEY, CDR2 SVGAGI. V lost 6 bases and J 0 bases, leaving 11 bases between the germline ends.

The V and J genes are TRBV30 and TRBJ1-2; TRBD1 might be the D (5 bases). V was pared by 0 bases and J by 4 bases, with 9 bases between. The germline V gene has CDR1 GTSNPN and CDR2 SVGIG (reference sequence). This CDR3 comprises 13 residues. CDR3 sequence reads: CAWSVPGGYGYTF. The CDR3 nucleotides read TGTGCCTGGAGTGTACCGGGGGGCTATGGCTACACCTTC.

The genes are TRBV3-1 (or the pseudogene TRBV3-2) and TRBJ1-5, with D unclear. The CDR3 extends over 14 amino acids. Germline assignment: CDR1 LGHDT and CDR2 YNNKEL (reference sequence). The V end was cut by 3 bases, the J end by 4 bases, with 10 bases between. The CDR3 here is CASSHLGRNQPQHF. CDR3 nucleotides: TGTGCCAGCAGCCACTTAGGGAGGAATCAGCCCCAGCATTTT.

V is TRBV30 and J is TRBJ2-7, with D possibly matching TRBD2 (5 bases). Looked up from germline, CDR1 is GTSNPN and CDR2 is SVGIG (reference sequence). V was cut by 3 bases and J by 3 bases, with 12 bases left in between. CDR3 length: 13 residues. The CDR3 coding sequence is TGTGCCTGGAGCGACGGGGTGTACTACGAGCAGTACTTC. This sequence encodes CAWSDGVYYEQYF.

V is TRBV5-1 and J is TRBJ1-2; no definite D call. V lost 4 bases and J 8 bases, leaving 12 bases between the germline ends. The CDR3 totals 12 residues. Germline CDR1 and CDR2: SGHRS and YFSETQ. The CDR3 coding sequence is TGCGCCAGCAGCCCGGAGTGGCGAGGCTACACCTTC. Its protein product is CASSPEWRGYTF.

DNA of the CDR3: TGTGCCAGCAGCGGAGGTGCCACTGAAGCTTTCTTT. Its translation: CASSGGATEAFF. The rearrangement joins TRBV12-3 or TRBV12-4 to TRBJ1-1; D ambiguous. The CDR3 sequence is 12 residues long. V was pared by 6 bases and J by 4 bases, with 9 bases between.

The chain joins TRBV30 to TRBJ2-5; weak D call: TRBD2 (5 bases). Per the germline V gene, CDR1 is GTSNPN and CDR2 is SVGIG (reference sequence). V was trimmed by 4 bases and J by 7 bases, leaving 13 bases between them. This CDR3 region has 12 residues. This chain's CDR3 is CAWTVPGGTQYF. In nucleotides, the CDR3 is TGTGCCTGGACCGTCCCCGGAGGGACCCAGTACTTC.

The rearrangement joins TRBV2 to TRBJ2-1; TRBD2 aligns across 10 bases. This CDR3 has 16 residues. Germline CDR1 SNHLY, CDR2 FYNNEI. The ends lost 2 bases at V and 3 bases at J; junction bases unmatched: 4. The CDR3 DNA sequence: TGTGCCAGCAGTGAATTCGCTAGCGGGAGCTACAATGAGCAGTTCTTC. Translating gives CASSEFASGSYNEQFF.

V usage is TRBV6-6 and J usage is TRBJ1-2; D gene uncertain. V was cut by 6 bases and J by 4 bases, with 15 bases left in between. The germline CDR1 and CDR2 sequences are MNHNY and SVGAGI (reference sequence). This CDR3 comprises 14 residues. The CDR3 region has the DNA TGTGCCAGCAGCCCCGAACCGGGAGGCTATGGCTACACCTTC. It translates to CASSPEPGGYGYTF.

The chain carries TRBV25-1 and TRBJ1-6; 9 bases are a match to TRBD1. V lost 6 bases and J lost 10; bases outside the gene matches: 7. Germline-derived CDR1 and CDR2 are MGHDK and SYGVNS. CDR3 length: 14 residues. The CDR3 region is CASSQTGGESPLHF. CDR3 in DNA: TGTGCCAGCAGCCAGACAGGGGGTGAATCACCCCTCCACTTT.